Listed below are T cell receptor beta chains from one sample, sequenced in a study of T cell repertoires in cytomegalovirus infection. The antigens these receptors bind are not known. Via MiXCR, TCRdb re-called the reads, giving one row per CDR3 protein. The table records 830,000 or so distinct CDR3 sequences, approximately 30% of them present only once. The input for sequencing was cultured CD8+ T cells from PBMCs, taken from culture after CMV antigen stimulation. The receptors shown here come from a human donor in good health (CMV status not recorded). Some clones in this sample may be carry-over from other donors' samples. CDR3s include the opening cysteine and the closing phenylalanine or tryptophan. D genes are given only for firm matches. For some rows the clone size is stated as once, few or many, or as a class when expanded; others skip it.

J gene: TRBJ2-1; D gene: -; V gene: TRBV29-1; clone size: -; CDR3 DNA: TGCAGCGCCGTAGGTCAGGGGCATGAGCAGTTCTTC; CDR3 protein: CSAVGQGHEQFF
J gene: TRBJ1-3; D gene: -; V gene: TRBV10-2; clone size: -; CDR3 DNA: TGCGCCAGCGCTACCAGGGGTTCTGGAAACACCATATATTTT; CDR3 protein: CASATRGSGNTIYF
J gene: TRBJ2-2; D gene: TRBD1; V gene: TRBV12-3/TRBV12-4; clone size: many; CDR3 DNA: TGTGCCAGCAGTCCACCGGGGACAGGTCAAACCGGGGAGCTGTTTTTT; CDR3 protein: CASSPPGTGQTGELFF
J gene: TRBJ2-5; D gene: -; V gene: TRBV7-2; clone size: many; CDR3 DNA: TGTGCCAGCAGCTTCGACAAGAAGACCCAGTACTTC; CDR3 protein: CASSFDKKTQYF
J gene: TRBJ1-4; D gene: -; V gene: TRBV11-2; clone size: few; CDR3 DNA: TGTGCCAGCAGCTCCAAAATGGGGGGTATGAATGAAAAACTGTTTTTT; CDR3 protein: CASSSKMGGMNEKLFF
J gene: TRBJ1-5; D gene: TRBD1; V gene: TRBV7-9; clone size: few; CDR3 DNA: TGTGCTACTACAGGGGGCGGGGGTCAGCCCCAGCATTTT; CDR3 protein: CATTGGGGQPQHF
J gene: TRBJ1-1; D gene: -; V gene: TRBV4-1; clone size: -; CDR3 DNA: TGCGCCAGCAGCAGAACAGGGTTTGAAGTCACTGAAGCTTTCTTT; CDR3 protein: CASSRTGFEVTEAFF
J gene: TRBJ1-6; D gene: -; V gene: TRBV6-1; clone size: few; CDR3 DNA: TGTGCCAGCAGTGAAGCGCTCGGGGTTTTCGAGCCATTCCCAGGATCACCCCTCCACTTT; CDR3 protein: CASSEALGVFEPFPGSPLHF
J gene: TRBJ2-1; D gene: -; V gene: TRBV10-3; clone size: -; CDR3 DNA: TGTGCCATCAGCGGACGGAGCTCCTACAATGAGCAGTTCTTC; CDR3 protein: CAISGRSSYNEQFF
J gene: TRBJ1-3; D gene: TRBD1; V gene: TRBV4-1; clone size: -; CDR3 DNA: TGCGCCAGCAGCCAAGAAGCAGGGGGCTCTGGAAACACCATATATTTT; CDR3 protein: CASSQEAGGSGNTIYF
J gene: TRBJ2-5; D gene: TRBD1; V gene: TRBV7-8; clone size: many; CDR3 DNA: TGTGCCAGCAGCTTAGCGCGGACAGGCGGAGAGACCCAGTACTTC; CDR3 protein: CASSLARTGGETQYF
J gene: TRBJ1-2; D gene: TRBD1; V gene: TRBV12-3/TRBV12-4; clone size: few; CDR3 DNA: TGTGCCAGCATTCCAGGACAGGGGGCGCATTTGGGCTACACCTTC; CDR3 protein: CASIPGQGAHLGYTF
J gene: TRBJ1-5; D gene: -; V gene: TRBV7-9; clone size: few; CDR3 DNA: TGTGCCAGCAGCCTCCCAGGGCCCAATCAGCCCCAGCATTTT; CDR3 protein: CASSLPGPNQPQHF
J gene: TRBJ2-5; D gene: TRBD2; V gene: TRBV6-2/TRBV6-3; clone size: many; CDR3 DNA: TGTGCCAGCAGTCAACCGGGACTAGGAGAGACCCAGTACTTC; CDR3 protein: CASSQPGLGETQYF
J gene: TRBJ2-3; D gene: TRBD2; V gene: TRBV7-2; clone size: -; CDR3 DNA: TGTGCCAGCAGCCCGGGACTAGCGGGGGGGATAGATACGCAGTATTTT; CDR3 protein: CASSPGLAGGIDTQYF
J gene: TRBJ2-5; D gene: -; V gene: TRBV28; clone size: -; CDR3 DNA: TGTGCCAGCTTAGAGACCCAGTACTTC; CDR3 protein: CASLETQYF
J gene: TRBJ1-5; D gene: -; V gene: TRBV19; clone size: few; CDR3 DNA: TGTGCCAGTAGTACTCCGGGGGTCAATCAGCCCCAGCATTTT; CDR3 protein: CASSTPGVNQPQHF
J gene: TRBJ2-3; D gene: TRBD1; V gene: TRBV7-6; clone size: many; CDR3 DNA: TGTGCCAGCAGCTTAGACCGGCGGGGGACAGGGGAACCGAGGTTGCGCACAGATACGCAGTATTTT; CDR3 protein: CASSLDRRGTGEPRLRTDTQYF
J gene: TRBJ2-2; D gene: -; V gene: TRBV7-6; clone size: many; CDR3 DNA: TGTGCCAGCAGCCAGGAGGCCGGGGAGCTGTTTTTT; CDR3 protein: CASSQEAGELFF
J gene: TRBJ2-3; D gene: -; V gene: TRBV7-6; clone size: -; CDR3 DNA: TGTGCCAGCAGCTTATGGGGGGCGGGAACAGATACGCAGTATTTT; CDR3 protein: CASSLWGAGTDTQYF
J gene: TRBJ2-5; D gene: -; V gene: TRBV4-1; clone size: -; CDR3 DNA: TGCGCCAGCAGCCAGACCCGGAAGGGGGGCGGAGAGACCCAGTACTTC; CDR3 protein: CASSQTRKGGGETQYF
J gene: TRBJ2-7; D gene: -; V gene: TRBV6-1; clone size: -; CDR3 DNA: TGTGCCAGCAGTGTGGGTGGGGGTTCCGAGCAGTACTTC; CDR3 protein: CASSVGGGSEQYF
J gene: TRBJ2-1; D gene: -; V gene: TRBV27; clone size: -; CDR3 DNA: TGTACCAACAGTCCCTCTTTATGGCGGGTGCTCAATGAGCAGTTCTTC; CDR3 protein: CTNSPSLWRVLNEQFF
J gene: TRBJ2-1; D gene: -; V gene: TRBV6-1; clone size: -; CDR3 DNA: TGTGCCAGCAGTGAAGGAATTGGTCTGGATGAGCAGTTCTTC; CDR3 protein: CASSEGIGLDEQFF
J gene: TRBJ1-3; D gene: -; V gene: TRBV12-3/TRBV12-4; clone size: few; CDR3 DNA: TGTGCCAGCAGTTTCCCGGGTACAAACACCATATATTTT; CDR3 protein: CASSFPGTNTIYF
J gene: TRBJ2-2; D gene: -; V gene: TRBV12-3/TRBV12-4; clone size: many; CDR3 DNA: TGTGCCAGCAGTTTCAATGTCGGTTACGCCGGGGAGCTGTTTTTT; CDR3 protein: CASSFNVGYAGELFF
J gene: TRBJ2-7; D gene: -; V gene: TRBV7-9; clone size: -; CDR3 DNA: TGTGCCAGCAGCCCGCACCCGAACCACGAGCAGTACTTC; CDR3 protein: CASSPHPNHEQYF
J gene: TRBJ2-7; D gene: TRBD2; V gene: TRBV27; clone size: many; CDR3 DNA: TGTGCCAGCAGGCCTAGCGGGGGTATCTCCTACGAGCAGTACTTC; CDR3 protein: CASRPSGGISYEQYF
J gene: TRBJ2-2; D gene: -; V gene: TRBV20-1; clone size: once; CDR3 DNA: TGCAGTGCTCGTGTCGGCAGGGGCATTAGTTCCGGGGAGCTGTTTTTT; CDR3 protein: CSARVGRGISSGELFF
J gene: TRBJ2-1; D gene: TRBD2; V gene: TRBV12-3/TRBV12-4; clone size: -; CDR3 DNA: TGTGCCAGCAGCCCCACTCGAAACCCTACTAGCGGGGTCTACAATGAGCAGTTCTTC; CDR3 protein: CASSPTRNPTSGVYNEQFF
J gene: TRBJ1-2; D gene: -; V gene: TRBV7-9; clone size: -; CDR3 DNA: TGTGCCAGCAGCTTAGGAGGACGATTGGGTACCGGGGATGGCTACACCTTC; CDR3 protein: CASSLGGRLGTGDGYTF
J gene: TRBJ1-3; D gene: -; V gene: TRBV5-4; clone size: few; CDR3 DNA: TGTGCCAGCAGCTGGGGGCAGGGCGAAAACACCATATATTTT; CDR3 protein: CASSWGQGENTIYF
J gene: TRBJ2-1; D gene: -; V gene: TRBV6-1; clone size: -; CDR3 DNA: TGTGCCAGCAGTGAAAAAGCGCGGAGCTCCTACAATGAGCAGTTCTTC; CDR3 protein: CASSEKARSSYNEQFF